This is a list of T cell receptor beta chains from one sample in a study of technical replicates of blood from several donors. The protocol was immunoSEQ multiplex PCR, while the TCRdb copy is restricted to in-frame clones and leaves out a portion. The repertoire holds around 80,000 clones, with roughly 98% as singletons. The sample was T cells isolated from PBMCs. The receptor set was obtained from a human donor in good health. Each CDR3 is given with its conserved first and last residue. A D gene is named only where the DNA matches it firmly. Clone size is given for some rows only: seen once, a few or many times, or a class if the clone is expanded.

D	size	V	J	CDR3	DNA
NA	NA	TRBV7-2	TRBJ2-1	CASSLATYNEQFF	TGTGCCAGCAGCTTAGCAACATACAATGAGCAGTTCTTC
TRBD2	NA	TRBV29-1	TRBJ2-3	CSVASGSPDTQYF	TGCAGCGTTGCTAGCGGGAGTCCAGATACGCAGTATTTT
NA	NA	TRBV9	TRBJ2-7	CASSVAEGTLEQYF	TGTGCCAGCAGCGTAGCCGAGGGAACCCTCGAGCAGTACTTC
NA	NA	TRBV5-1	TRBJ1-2	CASSLDSGNYGYTF	TGCGCCAGCAGCTTGGACAGTGGTAACTATGGCTACACCTTC
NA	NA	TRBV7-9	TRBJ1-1	CASSRQAMNTEAFF	TGTGCCAGCAGTCGACAGGCAATGAACACTGAAGCTTTCTTT
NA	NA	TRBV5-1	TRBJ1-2	CASSLSSGVQNYGYTF	TGCGCCAGCAGCTTATCTTCCGGTGTACAGAACTATGGCTACACCTTC
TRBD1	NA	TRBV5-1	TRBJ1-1	CASSLDQGARFMRTEAFF	TGCGCCAGCAGCTTGGACCAGGGGGCGCGGTTCATGAGGACTGAAGCTTTCTTT
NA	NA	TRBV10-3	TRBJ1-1	CAIRGHNTQYFNTEAFF	TGTGCCATCAGAGGACACAATACCCAATATTTTAACACTGAAGCTTTCTTT
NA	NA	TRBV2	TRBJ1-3	CASSDQVLSGNTIYF	TGTGCCAGCAGTGATCAGGTCCTCTCTGGAAACACCATATATTTT
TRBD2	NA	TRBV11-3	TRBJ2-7	CASSLVASGVYEQYF	TGTGCCAGCAGCTTAGTGGCTAGCGGGGTCTACGAGCAGTACTTC
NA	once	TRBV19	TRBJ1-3	CASSGSRGGNTIYF	TGTGCCAGTAGTGGGAGCAGGGGAGGAAACACCATATATTTT
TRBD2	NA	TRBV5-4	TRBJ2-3	CASSRTAGGTDTQYF	TGTGCCAGCAGCCGTACAGCGGGGGGCACAGATACGCAGTATTTT
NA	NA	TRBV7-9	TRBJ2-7	CASSRNRDTYEQYF	TGTGCCAGCAGCCGTAACCGGGATACCTACGAGCAGTACTTC
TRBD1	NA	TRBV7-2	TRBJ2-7	CASSSQGVGEQYF	TGTGCGAGCAGTTCGCAGGGGGTCGGCGAGCAGTACTTC
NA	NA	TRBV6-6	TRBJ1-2	CASSPGQIYGYTF	TGTGCCAGCAGCCCGGGACAAATCTATGGCTACACCTTC
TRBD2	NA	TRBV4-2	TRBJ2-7	CASSPYSGESYEQYF	TGTGCCAGCAGCCCCTATAGCGGGGAGTCCTACGAGCAGTACTTC
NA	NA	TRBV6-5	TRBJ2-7	CASSNSGTDSYEQYF	TGTGCCAGCAGCAATAGCGGGACAGACTCCTACGAGCAGTACTTC
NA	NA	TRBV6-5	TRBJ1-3	CASSKQSNSGNTIYF	TGTGCCAGCAGTAAACAATCGAACTCTGGAAACACCATATATTTT
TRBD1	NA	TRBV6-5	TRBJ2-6	CASSSGGSGANVLTF	TGTGCCAGCAGTTCAGGGGGCTCTGGGGCCAACGTCCTGACTTTC
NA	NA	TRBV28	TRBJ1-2	CASSGQSYGYTF	TGTGCCAGCAGTGGACAGTCCTATGGCTACACCTTC
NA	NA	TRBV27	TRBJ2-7	CASSLGPRDYEQYF	TGTGCCAGCAGTCTCGGACCCCGGGACTACGAGCAGTACTTC
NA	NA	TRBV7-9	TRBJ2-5	CASSLLETQYF	TGTGCCAGCAGCTTACTTGAGACCCAGTACTTC
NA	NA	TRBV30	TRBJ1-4	CACGGGGELFF	TGTGCCTGTGGCGGAGGAGGGGAACTGTTTTTT
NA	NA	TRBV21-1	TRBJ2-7	CASSTWDTSYEQYF	TGTGCCAGCAGCACCTGGGACACCTCCTACGAGCAGTACTTC
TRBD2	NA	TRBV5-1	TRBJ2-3	CASRGSRAGGRTDTQYF	TGCGCCAGCAGGGGGAGCCGAGCGGGGGGCCGCACAGATACGCAGTATTTT
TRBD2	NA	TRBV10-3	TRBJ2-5	CAISETSVQETQYF	TGTGCCATCAGTGAAACTAGCGTCCAAGAGACCCAGTACTTC
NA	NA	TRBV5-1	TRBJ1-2	CASSLDPGDYGYTF	TGCGCCAGCAGCTTGGACCCGGGGGACTATGGCTACACCTTC
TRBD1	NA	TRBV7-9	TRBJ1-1	CASSTGTGLGVNTEAFF	TGTGCCAGCAGTACCGGGACAGGGCTCGGGGTGAACACTGAAGCTTTCTTT
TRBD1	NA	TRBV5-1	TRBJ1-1	CASRMDRVGITEAFF	TGCGCCAGCAGAATGGACAGGGTGGGTATTACTGAAGCTTTCTTT
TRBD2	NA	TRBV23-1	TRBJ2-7	CASSQYGAGGEQYF	TGCGCCAGCAGTCAATATGGGGCGGGGGGGGAGCAGTACTTC
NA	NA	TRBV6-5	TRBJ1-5	CASSYSAGPQHF	TGTGCCAGCAGTTACTCTGCGGGTCCACAGCATTTT
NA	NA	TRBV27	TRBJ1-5	CASSSKSDQPQHF	TGTGCCAGCAGTTCAAAGAGCGATCAGCCCCAGCATTTT
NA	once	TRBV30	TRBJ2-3	CAWSSFRFTDTQYF	TGTGCCTGGAGCTCCTTTCGTTTCACAGATACGCAGTATTTT
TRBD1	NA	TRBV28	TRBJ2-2	CASSRTRGSYRPGELFF	TGTGCCAGCAGTCGCACCAGGGGGTCCTATCGGCCCGGGGAGCTGTTTTTT
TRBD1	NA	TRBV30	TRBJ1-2	CAWRTGIYGYTF	TGTGCCTGGAGGACAGGGATCTATGGCTACACCTTC
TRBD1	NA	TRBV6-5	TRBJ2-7	CASSFYRGLSYEQYF	TGTGCCAGCAGTTTCTACAGGGGATTGTCCTACGAGCAGTACTTC
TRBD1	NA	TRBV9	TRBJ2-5	CASSATTGRETQYF	TGTGCCAGCAGCGCCACGACAGGGCGGGAGACCCAGTACTTC
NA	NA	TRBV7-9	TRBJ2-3	CASSKQGKTDTQYF	TGTGCCAGCAGCAAGCAGGGGAAAACAGATACGCAGTATTTT
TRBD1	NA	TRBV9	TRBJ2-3	CASSKGQLLSTDTQYF	TGTGCCAGCAGCAAGGGACAGCTCTTATCCACAGATACGCAGTATTTT
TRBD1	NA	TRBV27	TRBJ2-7	CASSLSRQGGSYEQYF	TGTGCCAGCAGTTTGAGCCGACAGGGGGGTTCTTACGAGCAGTACTTC
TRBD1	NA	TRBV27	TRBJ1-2	CASSRYRGDGYTF	TGTGCCAGCTCCCGGTACAGGGGTGATGGCTACACCTTC